This TCR beta chain derives from a study of vaccination and CD4 T cells after COVID-19. As for the study in general: The authors exposed cells to overlapping spike peptides derived from SARS-CoV-2, HCoV-NL63, HCoV-OC43 and HCoV-229E.

Concerning this clonotype itself: The antigen remains undetermined.

The treatment was: roughly ten-day PBMC culture with coronavirus spike peptide pools or control peptides (ViraFEST assay). Under the ViraFEST approach, antigen-specific T cells were expanded with peptide pools and TCRs subsequently sequenced. Germline assignment: CDR1 MGHRA and CDR2 YSYEKL. Trimming shortened V by 0 bases and J by 3 bases, and 12 bases separated the two germline ends. This CDR3 region has 16 residues. Cultured CD4+ T cell DNA was sequenced using the Oncomine TCR Beta short-read assay. A single record per CDR3 protein comes from TCRdb applying MiXCR to the PCR reads. The profile shows roughly 20,000 distinct CDR3 sequences, around 48% of them singletons.

This chain joins TRBV4-1 and TRBJ1-5, with TRBD1 as a possible D gene (5 bases). The sample here was CD4+ T cells from blood, cultured in vitro, taken after SARS-CoV-2 vaccination. The receptor's source is a human donor who had recovered from COVID-19. CDR3 region: CASSQEGQGYNQPQHF. The CDR3 region has the DNA TGCGCCAGCAGCCAAGAAGGGCAGGGCTACAATCAGCCCCAGCATTTT.